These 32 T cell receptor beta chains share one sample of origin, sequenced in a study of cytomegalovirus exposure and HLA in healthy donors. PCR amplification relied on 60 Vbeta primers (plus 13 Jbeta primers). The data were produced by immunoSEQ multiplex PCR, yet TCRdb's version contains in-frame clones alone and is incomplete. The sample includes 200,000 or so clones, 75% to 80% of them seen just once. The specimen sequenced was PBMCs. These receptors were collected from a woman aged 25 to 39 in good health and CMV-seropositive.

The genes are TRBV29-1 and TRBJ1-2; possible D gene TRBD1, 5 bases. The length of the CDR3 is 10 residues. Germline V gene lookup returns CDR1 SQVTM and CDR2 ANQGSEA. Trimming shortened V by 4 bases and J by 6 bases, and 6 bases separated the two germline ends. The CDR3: CSVVRDGYTF. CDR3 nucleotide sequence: TGCAGCGTTGTCAGGGATGGCTACACCTTC.

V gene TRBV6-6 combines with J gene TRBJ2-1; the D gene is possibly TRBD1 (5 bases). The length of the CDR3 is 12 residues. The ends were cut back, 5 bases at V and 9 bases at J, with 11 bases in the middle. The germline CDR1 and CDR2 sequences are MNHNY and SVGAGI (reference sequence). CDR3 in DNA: TGTGCCAGCAGTCGTCAGGGATTTGAGCAGTTCTTC. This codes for CASSRQGFEQFF.

The DNA of the CDR3 is TGCAGCGTGGGACAGGCTGCTGAAGCTTTCTTT. This sequence encodes CSVGQAAEAFF. This rearrangement joins TRBV29-1 to TRBJ1-1; the match to TRBD1 covers 8 bases. The J segment lost 6 bases and the V segment lost 6 bases, leaving 3 bases of the junction unmatched. Germline V gives CDR1 SQVTM, CDR2 ANQGSEA. This CDR3 is 11 amino acids long.

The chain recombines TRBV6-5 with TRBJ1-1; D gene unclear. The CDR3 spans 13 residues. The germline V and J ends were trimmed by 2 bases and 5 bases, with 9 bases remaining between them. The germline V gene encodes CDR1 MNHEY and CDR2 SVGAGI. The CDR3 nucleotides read TGTGCCAGCAGTTACGCGTTCGGTACTGAAGCTTTCTTT. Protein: CASSYAFGTEAFF.

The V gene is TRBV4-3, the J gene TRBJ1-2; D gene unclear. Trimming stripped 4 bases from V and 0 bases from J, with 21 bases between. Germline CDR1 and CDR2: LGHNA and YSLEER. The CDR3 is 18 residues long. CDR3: CASSLYLGGNLANYGYTF. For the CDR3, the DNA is TGCGCCAGCAGCCTCTACCTCGGAGGGAACCTAGCTAACTATGGCTACACCTTC.

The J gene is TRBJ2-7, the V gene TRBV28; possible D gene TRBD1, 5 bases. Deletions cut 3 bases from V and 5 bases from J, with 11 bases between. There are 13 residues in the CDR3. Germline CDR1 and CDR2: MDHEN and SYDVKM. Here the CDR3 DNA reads TGTGCCAGCAGTTTGGTAGGGGTCGACGAGCAGTACTTC. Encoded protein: CASSLVGVDEQYF.

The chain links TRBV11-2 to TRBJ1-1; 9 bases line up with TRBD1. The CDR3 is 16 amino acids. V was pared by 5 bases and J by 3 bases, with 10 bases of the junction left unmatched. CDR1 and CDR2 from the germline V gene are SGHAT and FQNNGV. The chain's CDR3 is CASSPGTGTSDTEAFF. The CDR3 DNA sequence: TGTGCCAGCAGCCCCGGGACAGGGACGTCGGACACTGAAGCTTTCTTT.

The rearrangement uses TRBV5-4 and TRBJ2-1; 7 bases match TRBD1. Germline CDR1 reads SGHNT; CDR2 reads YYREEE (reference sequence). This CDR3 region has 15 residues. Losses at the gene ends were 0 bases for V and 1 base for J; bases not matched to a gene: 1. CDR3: CASSLDRGSYNEQFF. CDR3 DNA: TGTGCCAGCAGCTTGGACAGGGGATCCTACAATGAGCAGTTCTTC.

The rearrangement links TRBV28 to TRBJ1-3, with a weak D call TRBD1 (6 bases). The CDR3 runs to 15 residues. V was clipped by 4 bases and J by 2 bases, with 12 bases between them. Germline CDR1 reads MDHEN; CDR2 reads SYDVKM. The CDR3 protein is CASSSGAFPGNTIYF. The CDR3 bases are TGTGCCAGCAGTTCAGGGGCGTTCCCTGGAAACACCATATATTTT.

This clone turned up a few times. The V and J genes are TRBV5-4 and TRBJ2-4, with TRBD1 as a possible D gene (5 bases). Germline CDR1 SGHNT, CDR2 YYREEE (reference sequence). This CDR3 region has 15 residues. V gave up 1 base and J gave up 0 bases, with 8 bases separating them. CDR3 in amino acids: CASSLQGLAKNIQYF. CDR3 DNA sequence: TGTGCCAGCAGCTTGCAGGGTTTAGCCAAAAACATTCAGTACTTC. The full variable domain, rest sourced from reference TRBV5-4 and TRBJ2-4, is ETGVTQSPTHLIKTRGQQVTLRCSSQSGHNTVSWYQQALGQGPQFIFQYYREEENGRGNFPPRFSGLQFPNYSSELNVNALELDDSALYLCASSLQGLAKNIQYFGAGTRLSVL.

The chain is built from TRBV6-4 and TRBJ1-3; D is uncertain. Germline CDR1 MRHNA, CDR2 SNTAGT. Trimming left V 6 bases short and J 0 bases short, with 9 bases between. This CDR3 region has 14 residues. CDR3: CASSPTVSGNTIYF. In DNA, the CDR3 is TGTGCCAGCAGCCCTACAGTCTCTGGAAACACCATATATTTT.

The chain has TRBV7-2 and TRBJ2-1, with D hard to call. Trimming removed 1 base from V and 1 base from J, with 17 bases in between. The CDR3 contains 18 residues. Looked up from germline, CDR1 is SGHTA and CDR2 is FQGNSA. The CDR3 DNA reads TGTGCCAGCAGCTTAGTTGTTAGAGAGGCTTATTCCTACAATGAGCAGTTCTTC. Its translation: CASSLVVREAYSYNEQFF.

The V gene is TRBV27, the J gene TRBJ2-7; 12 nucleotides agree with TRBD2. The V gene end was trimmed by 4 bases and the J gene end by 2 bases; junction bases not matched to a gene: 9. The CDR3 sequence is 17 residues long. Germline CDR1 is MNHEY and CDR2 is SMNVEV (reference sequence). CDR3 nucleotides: TGTGCCAGCAGTTCACCCGGACTAGCGGGAAACGCCTACGAGCAGTACTTC. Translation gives CASSSPGLAGNAYEQYF.

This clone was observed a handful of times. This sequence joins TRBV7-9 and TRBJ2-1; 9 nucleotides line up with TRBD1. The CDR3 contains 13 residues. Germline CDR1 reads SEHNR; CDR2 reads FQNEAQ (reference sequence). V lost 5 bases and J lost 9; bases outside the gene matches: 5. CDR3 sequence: CASSNRQGVEQFF. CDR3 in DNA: TGTGCCAGCAGCAACAGACAGGGGGTTGAGCAGTTCTTC. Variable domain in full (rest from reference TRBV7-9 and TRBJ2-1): DTGVSQNPRHKITKRGQNVTFRCDPISEHNRLYWYRQTLGQGPEFLTYFQNEAQLEKSRLLSDRFSAERPKGSFSTLEIQRTEQGDSAMYLCASSNRQGVEQFFGPGTRLTVL.

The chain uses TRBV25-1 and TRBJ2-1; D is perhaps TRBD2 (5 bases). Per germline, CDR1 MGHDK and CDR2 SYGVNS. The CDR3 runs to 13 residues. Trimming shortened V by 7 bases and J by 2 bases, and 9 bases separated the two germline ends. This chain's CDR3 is CASTGSPYNEQFF. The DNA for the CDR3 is TGTGCCAGCACGGGGTCCCCCTACAATGAGCAGTTCTTC.

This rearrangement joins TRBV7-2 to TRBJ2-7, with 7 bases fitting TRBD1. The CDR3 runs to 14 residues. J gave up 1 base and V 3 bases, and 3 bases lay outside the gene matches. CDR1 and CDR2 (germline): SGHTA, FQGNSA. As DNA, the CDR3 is TGTGCCAGCAGCTTCCTGACAGGGTCCTACGAGCAGTACTTC. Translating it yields CASSFLTGSYEQYF.

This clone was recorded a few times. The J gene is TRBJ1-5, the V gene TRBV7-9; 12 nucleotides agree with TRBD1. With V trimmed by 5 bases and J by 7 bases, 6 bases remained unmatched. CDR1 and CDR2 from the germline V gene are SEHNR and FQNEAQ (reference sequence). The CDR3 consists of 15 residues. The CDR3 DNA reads TGTGCCAGCAGCGGACCCGGGACAGGGGGCCAGCCCCAGCATTTT. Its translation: CASSGPGTGGQPQHF.

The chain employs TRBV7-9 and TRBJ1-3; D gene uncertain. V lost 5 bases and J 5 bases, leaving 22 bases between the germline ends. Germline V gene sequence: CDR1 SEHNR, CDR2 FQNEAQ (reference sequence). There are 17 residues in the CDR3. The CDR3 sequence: CASSPYSTRDTRNTIYF. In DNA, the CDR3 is TGTGCCAGCAGCCCCTACAGCACCCGGGATACGCGAAACACCATATATTTT. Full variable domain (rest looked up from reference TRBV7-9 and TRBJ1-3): DTGVSQNPRHKITKRGQNVTFRCDPISEHNRLYWYRQTLGQGPEFLTYFQNEAQLEKSRLLSDRFSAERPKGSFSTLEIQRTEQGDSAMYLCASSPYSTRDTRNTIYFGEGSWLTVV.

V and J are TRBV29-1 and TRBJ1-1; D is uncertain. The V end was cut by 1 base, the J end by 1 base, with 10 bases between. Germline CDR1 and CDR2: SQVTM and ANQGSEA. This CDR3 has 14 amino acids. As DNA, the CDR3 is TGCAGCGTTGAAGTCGTAAAGAGGAACACTGAAGCTTTCTTT. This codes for CSVEVVKRNTEAFF.

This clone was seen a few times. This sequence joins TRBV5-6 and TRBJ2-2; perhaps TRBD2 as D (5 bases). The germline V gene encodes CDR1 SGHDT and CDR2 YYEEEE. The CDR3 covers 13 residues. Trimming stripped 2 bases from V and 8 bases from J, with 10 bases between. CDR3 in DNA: TGTGCCAGCAGCTTCCGGGGATGGGGGGAGCTGTTTTTT. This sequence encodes CASSFRGWGELFF.

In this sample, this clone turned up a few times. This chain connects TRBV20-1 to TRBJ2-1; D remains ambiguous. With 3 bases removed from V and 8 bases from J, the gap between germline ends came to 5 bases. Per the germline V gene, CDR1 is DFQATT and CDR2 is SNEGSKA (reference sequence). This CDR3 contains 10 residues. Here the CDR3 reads CSASIYEQFF. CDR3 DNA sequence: TGCAGTGCTAGTATATATGAGCAGTTCTTC.

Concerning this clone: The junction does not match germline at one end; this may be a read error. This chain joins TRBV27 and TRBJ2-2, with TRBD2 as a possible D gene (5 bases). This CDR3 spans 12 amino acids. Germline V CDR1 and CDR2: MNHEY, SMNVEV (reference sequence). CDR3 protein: CASSFSSGELFF. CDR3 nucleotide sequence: TGTGCCAGCAGTTTTTCATCCGGGGAGCTATTTTTT.

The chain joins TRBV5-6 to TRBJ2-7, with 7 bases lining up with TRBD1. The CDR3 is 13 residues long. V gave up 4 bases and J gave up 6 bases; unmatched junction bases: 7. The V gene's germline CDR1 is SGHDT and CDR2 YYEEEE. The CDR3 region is CASSHATGIEQYF. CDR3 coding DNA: TGTGCCAGCAGCCACGCGACAGGGATCGAGCAGTACTTC. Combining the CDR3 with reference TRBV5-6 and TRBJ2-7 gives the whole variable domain DAGVTQSPTHLIKTRGQQVTLRCSPKSGHDTVSWYQQALGQGPQFIFQYYEEEERQRGNFPDRFSGHQFPNYSSELNVNALLLGDSALYLCASSHATGIEQYFGPGTRLTVT.

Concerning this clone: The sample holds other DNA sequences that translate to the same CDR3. The CDR3 spells CASSPGQGPYEQYF. The CDR3 nucleotides read TGTGCCAGCTCACCGGGACAGGGACCCTACGAGCAGTACTTC. V and J are TRBV18 and TRBJ2-7, with 9 nucleotides matching TRBD1. This CDR3 comprises 14 residues. In germline, CDR1 is KGHSH, CDR2 LQKENI. V dropped 3 bases and J dropped 2; count of bases not matched to a gene: 2.

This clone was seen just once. CDR3 loop: CASSPRGTNYGYTF. The CDR3 DNA reads TGTGCCAGTAGTCCCAGGGGCACTAACTATGGCTACACCTTC. V usage is TRBV19 and J usage is TRBJ1-2; weak D call: TRBD1 (6 bases). The CDR3 is made up of 14 amino acids. Germline-derived CDR1 and CDR2 are LNHDA and SQIVND (reference sequence). V lost 5 bases and J lost 0, with 10 bases in between.

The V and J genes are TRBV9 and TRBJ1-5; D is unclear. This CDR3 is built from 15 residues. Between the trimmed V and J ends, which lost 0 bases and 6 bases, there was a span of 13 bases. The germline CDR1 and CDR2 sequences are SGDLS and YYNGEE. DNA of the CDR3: TGTGCCAGCAGCGTAGGTTCGGGGTTGGGTCAGCCCCAGCATTTT. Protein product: CASSVGSGLGQPQHF.

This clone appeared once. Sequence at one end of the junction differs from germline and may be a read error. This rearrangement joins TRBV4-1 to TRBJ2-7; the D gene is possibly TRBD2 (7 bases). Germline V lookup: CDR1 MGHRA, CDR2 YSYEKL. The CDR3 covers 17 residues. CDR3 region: CAGSQRKARGGVDEQYF. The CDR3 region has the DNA TGCGCCGGCAGCCAACGGAAGGCGAGAGGGGGGGTCGACGAGCAGTACTTC.

CDR3 nucleotide sequence: TGTGCCAGCAGTTACTCCGGACAGGTCGGCGAAAAACTGTTTTTT. Its translation is CASSYSGQVGEKLFF. V gene TRBV6-5 combines with J gene TRBJ1-4; TRBD1 aligns across 7 bases. CDR1 and CDR2 from the germline V gene are MNHEY and SVGAGI. The CDR3 totals 15 residues. Germline trimming cut 0 bases from V and 8 bases from J; bases unmatched to any gene: 6.

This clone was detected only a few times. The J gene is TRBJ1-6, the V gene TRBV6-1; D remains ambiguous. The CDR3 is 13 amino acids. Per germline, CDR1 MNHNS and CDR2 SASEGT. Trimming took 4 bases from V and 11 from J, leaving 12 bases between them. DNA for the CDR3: TGTGCCAGCAGTGCCACCGACACCCCACCCCTCCACTTT. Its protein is CASSATDTPPLHF.

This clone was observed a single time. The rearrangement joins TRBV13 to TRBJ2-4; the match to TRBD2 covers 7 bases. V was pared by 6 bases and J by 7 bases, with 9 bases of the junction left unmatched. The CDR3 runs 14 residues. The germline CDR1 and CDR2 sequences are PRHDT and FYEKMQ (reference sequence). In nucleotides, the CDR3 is TGTGCCAGCAGGTCTACCCAGGGAGGGAACATTCAGTACTTC. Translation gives CASRSTQGGNIQYF. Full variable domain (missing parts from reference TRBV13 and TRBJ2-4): AAGVIQSPRHLIKEKRETATLKCYPIPRHDTVYWYQQGPGQDPQFLISFYEKMQSDKGSIPDRFSAQQFSDYHSELNMSSLELGDSALYFCASRSTQGGNIQYFGAGTRLSVL.

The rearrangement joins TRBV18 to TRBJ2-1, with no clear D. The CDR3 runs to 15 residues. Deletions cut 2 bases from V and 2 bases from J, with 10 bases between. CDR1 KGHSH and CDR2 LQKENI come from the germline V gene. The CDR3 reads CASSPDSATYNEQFF. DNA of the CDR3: TGTGCCAGCTCACCAGACTCGGCCACCTACAATGAGCAGTTCTTC. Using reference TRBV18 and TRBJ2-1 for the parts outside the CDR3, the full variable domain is NAGVMQNPRHLVRRRGQEARLRCSPMKGHSHVYWYRQLPEEGLKFMVYLQKENIIDESGMPKERFSAEFPKEGPSILRIQQVVRGDSAAYFCASSPDSATYNEQFFGPGTRLTVL.

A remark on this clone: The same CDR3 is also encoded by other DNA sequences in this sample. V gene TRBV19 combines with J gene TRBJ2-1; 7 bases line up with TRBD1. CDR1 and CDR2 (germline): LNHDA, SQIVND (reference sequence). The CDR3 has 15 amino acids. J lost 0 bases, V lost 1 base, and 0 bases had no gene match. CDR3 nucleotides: TGTGCCAGTAGTATAGGGGACAGCTCCTACAATGAGCAGTTCTTC. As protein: CASSIGDSSYNEQFF.